The present T cell receptor (beta chain) was sequenced within a study of CD8+CD57+ T cells in acquired aplastic anemia. Whole-study context: CD4+ and CD8+ cells, once sorted, gave DNA averaging around 3.4 ug. In CD4+ cells, healthy donors produced an average of about 10 million reads. Findings of the study overall: Patients and controls had in common 25 to 35 CD8+ CDR3 sequences. Patients did not significantly differ from controls in CD8+ Simpson's diversity.

V dropped 4 bases and J dropped 8 bases, with 17 bases sitting between them. The CDR3 loop spans 14 amino acids. Germline V gives CDR1 SEHNR, CDR2 FQNEAQ (reference sequence). Genomic DNA, the template, was used for profiling of the TCR beta VDJ and CDR3. TCRdb re-called the reads through MiXCR, storing one row per CDR3 protein. The data show some 410,000 distinct CDR3 sequences, just under 70% seen once. A note on this clonotype: Antigen specificity is unknown.

The chain combines TRBV7-9 with TRBJ1-2, with a weak D call TRBD1 (5 bases). The clonotype comes from a human donor in good health, serving as a control. The sample taken for sequencing was sorted CD4+, CD8+, or CD8+CD57+ T cells (not recorded which) from PBMCs. CDR3 protein: CASSSSTQQGGYTF. The CDR3 nucleotides read TGTGCCAGCAGCTCATCGACGCAGCAGGGCGGCTACACCTTC.